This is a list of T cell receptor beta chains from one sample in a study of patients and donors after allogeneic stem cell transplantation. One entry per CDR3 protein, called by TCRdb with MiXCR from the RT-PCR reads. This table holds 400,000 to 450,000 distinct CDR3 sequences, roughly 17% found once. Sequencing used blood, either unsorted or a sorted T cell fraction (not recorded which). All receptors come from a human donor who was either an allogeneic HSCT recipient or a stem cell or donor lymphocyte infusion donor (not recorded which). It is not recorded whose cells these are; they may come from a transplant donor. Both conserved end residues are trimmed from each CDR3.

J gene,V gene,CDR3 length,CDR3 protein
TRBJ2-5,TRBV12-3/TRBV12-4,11,ASSFGRVETQY
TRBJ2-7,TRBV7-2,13,ASSGGTSGSYEQY
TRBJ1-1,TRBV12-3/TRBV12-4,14,ASSSGQGVRRTEAF
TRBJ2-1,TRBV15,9,ATSRDIGQF
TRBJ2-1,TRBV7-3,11,ASSLGGVGEQF
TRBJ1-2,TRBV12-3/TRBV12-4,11,ASSLRQFYGYT
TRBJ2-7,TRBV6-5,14,ASSYTGLAGLYEQY
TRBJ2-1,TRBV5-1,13,ASIAAGSSYNEQF
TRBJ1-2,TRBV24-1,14,ATSDPGQGEGYGYT
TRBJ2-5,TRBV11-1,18,ASSLVVKQDMSGGQETQY
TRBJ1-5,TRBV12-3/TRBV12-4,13,ASSSGTGINQPQH
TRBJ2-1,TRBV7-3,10,ASSQNYNEQF
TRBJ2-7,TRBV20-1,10,SARDVAAEQY
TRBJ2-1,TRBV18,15,ASSSMGESVSGNEQF
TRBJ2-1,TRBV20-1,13,SATRLAGGYNEQF
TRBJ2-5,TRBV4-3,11,ASSQAIQETQY
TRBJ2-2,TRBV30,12,AWSVLGVTGELF
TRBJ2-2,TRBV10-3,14,AIFGTSGANTGELF
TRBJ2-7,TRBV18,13,ASSPRQGGDYEQY
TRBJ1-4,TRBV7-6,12,ASSPYVGGEKLF
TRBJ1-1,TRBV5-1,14,ASSLSDRGLYTEAF
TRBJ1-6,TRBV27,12,ASSIDRENSPLH
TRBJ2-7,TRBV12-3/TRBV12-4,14,ASSSLTSGIPYEQY
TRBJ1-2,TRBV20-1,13,SAIPYKGLNYGYT
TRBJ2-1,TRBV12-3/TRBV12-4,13,ASSFQRKSYNEQF
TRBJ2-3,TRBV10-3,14,AISPGGLRSTDTQY
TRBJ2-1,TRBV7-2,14,ASGLVRTSSYNEQF
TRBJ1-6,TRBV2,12,ASNQGTAYSPLH
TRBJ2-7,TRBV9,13,ASSVGGTSDYEQY
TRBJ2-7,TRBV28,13,ASSSPRRDFYEQY
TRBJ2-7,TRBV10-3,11,AISDPGHHKQY
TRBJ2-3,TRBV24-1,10,ATSDPEDTQY
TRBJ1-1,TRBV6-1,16,ASTARPGGVGMNTEAF
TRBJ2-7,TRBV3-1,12,ASSLGQGFNEQY
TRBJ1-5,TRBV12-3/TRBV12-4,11,ASSWGKNQPQH
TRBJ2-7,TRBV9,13,ASSVNDYPIHEQY
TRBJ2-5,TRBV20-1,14,SARDPNRGVRETQY
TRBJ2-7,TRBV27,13,ASSLRTGGTHEQY
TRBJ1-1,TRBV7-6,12,ASSLSVFGTEAF
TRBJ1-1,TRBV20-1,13,SPFFQGLTNTEAF
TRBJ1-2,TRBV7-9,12,ASSLGTGHYGYT
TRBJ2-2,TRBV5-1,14,ASSLRVTGRSGELF
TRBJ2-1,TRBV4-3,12,ASSQDSPGWEQF
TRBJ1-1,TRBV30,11,AWTPGQNTEAF